The 29 T cell receptor beta chains presented below share a single source sample, sequenced in a study of blood T cell repertoires in COVID-19. This table comes from immunoSEQ multiplex PCR, and its TCRdb copy is limited to in-frame clones, with some not included. The data show some 150,000 clones, about 87% seen once. Sequencing was carried out using peripheral blood. These receptors originate from a man in his fifties with active COVID-19.

This rearrangement joins TRBV3-1 (or the pseudogene TRBV3-2) to TRBJ2-5; no definite D call. This CDR3 spans 13 amino acids. Germline V lookup: CDR1 LGHDT, CDR2 YNNKEL (reference sequence). The ends were cut back, 0 bases at V and 5 bases at J, with 7 bases in the middle. The CDR3 protein is CASSQDPRETQYF. CDR3 DNA: TGTGCCAGCAGCCAAGATCCGAGGGAGACCCAGTACTTC.

V gene TRBV7-2 combines with J gene TRBJ1-1; 8 nucleotides agree with TRBD1. The CDR3 loop spans 17 amino acids. From germline, CDR1 is SGHTA and CDR2 FQGNSA. V trimming: 3 bases; J trimming: 1 base; junction bases outside the gene matches: 10. The CDR3 sequence: CASSFPRQGTSNTEAFF. CDR3 nucleotides: TGTGCCAGCAGCTTCCCCCGACAGGGGACCTCGAACACTGAAGCTTTCTTT.

In nucleotides, the CDR3 is TGTGCCATCAGTGATTACTCCAATGAGCAGTTCTTC. It translates to CAISDYSNEQFF. The V and J genes are TRBV10-3 and TRBJ2-1; D gene unclear. CDR3 length: 12 amino acids. Germline V lookup: CDR1 ENHRY, CDR2 SYGVKD. The ends were cut back, 3 bases at V and 6 bases at J, with 6 bases in the middle.

The chain carries TRBV5-1 and TRBJ1-6; D possibly corresponds to TRBD1 (5 bases). V shed 0 bases and J shed 9 bases, with 13 bases lying between them. There are 15 residues in the CDR3. Germline V CDR1 and CDR2: SGHRS, YFSETQ. The CDR3 DNA reads TGCGCCAGCAGCTTGGTTCACTCGGGGGGTTCACCCCTCCACTTT. Translated: CASSLVHSGGSPLHF.

The chain is built from TRBV2 and TRBJ2-3; D might be TRBD1 (8 bases). Germline assignment: CDR1 SNHLY and CDR2 FYNNEI. The length of the CDR3 is 17 residues. V was clipped by 11 bases and J by 1 base, with 25 bases between them. The CDR3 DNA reads as TGTGCCGCTCGAGGACAGGGAGGGTCCATCGGCACAGATACGCAGTATTTT. Its translation is CAARGQGGSIGTDTQYF. The full variable domain, in which reference TRBV2 and TRBJ2-3 provide the parts outside the CDR3, is EPEVTQTPSHQVTQMGQEVILRCVPISNHLYFYWYRQILGQKVEFLVSFYNNEISEKSEIFDDQFSVERPDGSNFTLKIRSTKLEDSAMYFCAARGQGGSIGTDTQYFGPGTRLTVL.

CDR3 in DNA: TGTGCCAGCAGCTTAGGGCAGGGGGAGTTCTATGGCTACACCTTC. This translates into CASSLGQGEFYGYTF. J is TRBJ1-2 and V is TRBV7-9, with TRBD1 matching 7 bases. After removal of 1 base from V and 4 bases from J, the junction contained 6 bases not matched to a gene. Looked up from germline, CDR1 is SEHNR and CDR2 is FQNEAQ (reference sequence). This CDR3 comprises 15 residues.

This rearrangement joins TRBV5-4 to TRBJ2-6; 8 nucleotides line up with TRBD1. Germline values: CDR1 SGHNT, CDR2 YYREEE (reference sequence). The CDR3 is made up of 17 amino acids. The J segment lost 4 bases and the V segment lost 1 base, leaving 7 bases of the junction unmatched. CDR3 region: CASSLQGARTGANVLTF. CDR3 coding DNA: TGTGCCAGCAGCTTGCAGGGGGCGAGAACGGGGGCCAACGTCCTGACTTTC.

The table lists this clone with a few counts. Here the CDR3 DNA reads TGTGCCAGCAGCCAAGATTTCGGGATCGGGGAGCTGTTTTTT. Encoded protein: CASSQDFGIGELFF. The rearrangement uses TRBV3-1 (or the pseudogene TRBV3-2) and TRBJ2-2; weak D call: TRBD2 (5 bases). The V gene's germline CDR1 is LGHDT and CDR2 YNNKEL (reference sequence). The CDR3 contains 14 residues. With 0 bases removed from V and 7 bases from J, the gap between germline ends came to 9 bases.

This clone has a handful of counts. This chain connects TRBV7-8 to TRBJ2-1; TRBD2 aligns across 15 bases. Germline assignment: CDR1 SGHVS and CDR2 FQNEAQ. The CDR3 contains 17 residues. Germline trimming cut 6 bases from V and 8 bases from J; bases unmatched to any gene: 11. The CDR3 bases are TGTGCCAGCAGAACACCAAGGACTAGCGGGGGGGCCTATGAGCAGTTCTTC. Its translation: CASRTPRTSGGAYEQFF.

The CDR3 DNA follows: TGTGCCAGCAGCTTCGCGTTGGGGGCGGGGGACACTGAAGCTTTCTTT. It translates to CASSFALGAGDTEAFF. The chain carries TRBV7-2 and TRBJ1-1, with D maybe TRBD1 (6 bases). The CDR3 has 16 amino acids. CDR1 and CDR2 from the germline V gene are SGHTA and FQGNSA. Trimming pared 3 bases from V and 3 bases from J, leaving 17 bases between.

V is TRBV7-9 and J is TRBJ1-4; 7 bases are a match to TRBD1. Germline V gene sequence: CDR1 SEHNR, CDR2 FQNEAQ (reference sequence). This CDR3 contains 16 residues. With V trimmed by 4 bases and J by 0 bases, 5 bases remained unmatched. CDR3 nucleotides: TGTGCCAGCAGCTCCGGACAGGCCGCAACTAATGAAAAACTGTTTTTT. Its protein product is CASSSGQAATNEKLFF.

The V call is TRBV3-1 (or the pseudogene TRBV3-2), the J call TRBJ2-1, with TRBD1 matching over 8 bases. Unmatched junction bases numbered 12, after V lost 4 bases and J lost 16 bases. The CDR3 has 13 residues. Germline CDR1 and CDR2: LGHDT and YNNKEL (reference sequence). The DNA for the CDR3 is TGTGCCAGCAGCCCTCTAGAAGGGACAGGCTCCTTCTTC. Translating it yields CASSPLEGTGSFF.

This rearrangement joins TRBV15 to TRBJ1-2; perhaps TRBD1 as D (6 bases). CDR1 is LNHNV, CDR2 YYDKDF, per germline (reference sequence). Trimming left V 0 bases short and J 8 bases short, with 10 bases between. The CDR3 consists of 13 residues. The DNA of the CDR3 is TGTGCCACCAGCAGAGAAGGGGGACAAGGCTACACCTTC. It encodes CATSREGGQGYTF.

The chain joins TRBV15 to TRBJ2-2, with D hard to call. Trimming cost V 3 bases and J 6 bases, with 5 bases left between them. The germline V gene encodes CDR1 LNHNV and CDR2 YYDKDF (reference sequence). The CDR3 runs 12 residues. CDR3 bases: TGTGCCACCAGCAGGAGTCCCGGGGAGCTGTTTTTT. Amino acids: CATSRSPGELFF.

The J gene is TRBJ1-2, the V gene TRBV5-4; the D gene is possibly TRBD1 (6 bases). V was trimmed by 2 bases and J by 10 bases, leaving 21 bases between them. This CDR3 has 15 amino acids. Germline lookup yields CDR1 SGHNT and CDR2 YYREEE (reference sequence). The CDR3 region has the DNA TGTGCCAGCAGCTTTGAGGGGGGGCTTAGGGTCGACTACACCTTC. Amino acids: CASSFEGGLRVDYTF. The whole variable domain, remainder taken from reference TRBV5-4 and TRBJ1-2, is ETGVTQSPTHLIKTRGQQVTLRCSSQSGHNTVSWYQQALGQGPQFIFQYYREEENGRGNFPPRFSGLQFPNYSSELNVNALELDDSALYLCASSFEGGLRVDYTFGSGTRLTVV.

The rearrangement uses TRBV14 and TRBJ2-3; 15 bases match TRBD2. Germline V lookup: CDR1 SGHDN, CDR2 FVKESK. The CDR3 has 17 amino acids. The trim removed 5 bases at V and 6 bases at J, leaving 9 bases unmatched. The chain's CDR3 is CASSSRTSGGAWDTQYF. The CDR3 coding sequence is TGTGCCAGCAGCAGCCGGACTAGCGGGGGGGCCTGGGATACGCAGTATTTT.

The rearrangement links TRBV6-2 or TRBV6-3 to TRBJ1-1; tentative D call: TRBD1 (5 bases). Germline values: CDR1 MNHEY, CDR2 SVGEGT. V lost 4 bases to trimming and J lost 0 bases, with 18 bases between them. The CDR3 has 17 residues. DNA for the CDR3: TGTGCCAGCAGTTTACTACGCCTGCAGGGAATGAACACTGAAGCTTTCTTT. This sequence encodes CASSLLRLQGMNTEAFF.

The rearrangement links TRBV7-2 to TRBJ1-6; D call uncertain. V lost 1 base and J lost 9, with 13 bases in between. Germline V lookup: CDR1 SGHTA, CDR2 FQGNSA. The CDR3 is 15 amino acids. The CDR3 DNA sequence: TGTGCCAGCAGCTTAGAAGTCCGGTCGGGTTCACCCCTCCACTTT. It specifies CASSLEVRSGSPLHF.

The chain carries TRBV3-1 (or the pseudogene TRBV3-2) and TRBJ2-3; weak D call: TRBD2 (5 bases). V lost 1 base to trimming and J lost 7 bases, with 15 bases between them. This CDR3 contains 15 residues. Germline CDR1 reads LGHDT; CDR2 reads YNNKEL (reference sequence). CDR3 nucleotide sequence: TGTGCCAGCAGCCAAGGGAGGAAATCAGGTAATACGCAGTATTTT. Protein: CASSQGRKSGNTQYF.

This chain connects TRBV5-4 to TRBJ2-1; 10 bases align to TRBD2. V shed 4 bases and J 7 bases; nucleotides not matched to a gene: 11. Germline-derived CDR1 and CDR2 are SGHNT and YYREEE (reference sequence). The CDR3 has 16 residues. CDR3 nucleotides: TGTGCCAGCAGCCCGGGACCAGCGGGGGGGTGGAATGAGCAGTTCTTC. Its translation is CASSPGPAGGWNEQFF.

This clone appeared once. This rearrangement joins TRBV5-4 to TRBJ2-3; 8 positions agree with TRBD2. Germline V gene data show CDR1 as SGHNT and CDR2 as YYREEE (reference sequence). This CDR3 region has 13 residues. Unmatched junction bases numbered 3, after V lost 9 bases and J lost 0 bases. CDR3 sequence (DNA): TGTGCCACCGGGGGGGCTAGCACAGATACGCAGTATTTT. Protein product: CATGGASTDTQYF.

Of note for this clone: One junction end does not reproduce the germline sequence, and a read error may be involved. CDR3 residues: CAGSPVRLGGYNEQFF. The CDR3 DNA sequence: TGTGCCGGCAGCCCCGTACGACTAGGTGGTTACAATGAGCAGTTCTTC. The chain employs TRBV3-1 (or the pseudogene TRBV3-2) and TRBJ2-1, with D perhaps TRBD2 (6 bases). CDR1 and CDR2 (germline): LGHDT, YNNKEL (reference sequence). There are 16 residues in the CDR3.

The rearrangement uses TRBV18 and TRBJ2-7; tentatively, D is TRBD1 (5 bases). CDR1 is KGHSH, CDR2 LQKENI, per germline. This CDR3 contains 15 residues. V was clipped by 6 bases and J by 2 bases, with 17 bases between them. As DNA, the CDR3 is TGTGCCAGCTCGCAGGGAAAAGGGGAACCCTACGAGCAGTACTTC. It codes for CASSQGKGEPYEQYF.

V is TRBV6-5 and J is TRBJ2-3; 7 positions match TRBD1. With 6 bases clipped from V and 4 bases from J, the junction kept 7 bases outside the gene matches. CDR3 length equals 14 residues. Germline lookup yields CDR1 MNHEY and CDR2 SVGAGI. CDR3 loop: CASSIRQGSDTQYF. CDR3 DNA sequence: TGTGCCAGCAGCATACGACAGGGCTCAGATACGCAGTATTTT.

This chain connects TRBV6-2 or TRBV6-3 to TRBJ1-2; 11 positions match TRBD1. V was pared by 5 bases and J by 10 bases, with 6 bases of the junction left unmatched. This CDR3 contains 13 residues. The V gene's germline CDR1 is MNHEY and CDR2 SVGEGT. The CDR3 bases are TGTGCCAGCAGTCCCCGGACAGGGGGCGTCTACACCTTC. Translating it yields CASSPRTGGVYTF.

J is TRBJ2-3 and V is TRBV10-2; 7 nucleotides agree with TRBD2. CDR1 and CDR2 (germline): WSHSY, SAAADI. The CDR3 runs 16 residues. The V segment lost 4 bases and the J segment 1 base; nucleotides outside the gene matches: 8. This CDR3 is CASSAWGGSRTDTQYF. The CDR3 DNA reads TGCGCCAGCAGTGCATGGGGGGGGTCTCGCACAGATACGCAGTATTTT.

The chain links TRBV3-1 (or the pseudogene TRBV3-2) to TRBJ1-6; possible D gene TRBD1, 5 bases. CDR1 is LGHDT, CDR2 YNNKEL, per germline (reference sequence). The CDR3 totals 16 residues. The V gene lost 1 base and the J gene lost 4 bases, with 11 bases spanning the gap. CDR3 sequence: CASSQGVTAYNSPLHF. DNA for the CDR3: TGTGCCAGCAGCCAAGGGGTGACAGCATATAATTCACCCCTCCACTTT.

The chain employs TRBV11-3 and TRBJ2-3; TRBD2 agrees at 8 bases. Trimming cost V 3 bases and J 5 bases; bases outside gene matches: 1. Germline V CDR1 and CDR2: SGHNT, YENEEA. The CDR3 spans 13 residues. The CDR3 coding sequence is TGTGCCAGCAGCTTCGGGGGGGGAGATACGCAGTATTTT. Protein: CASSFGGGDTQYF.

This clone was observed a few times. This chain uses TRBV7-3 with TRBJ2-1; perhaps TRBD1 as D (7 bases). Trimming removed 2 bases from V and 8 bases from J, with 10 bases in between. The V gene's germline CDR1 is SGHTA and CDR2 FQGTGA. The length of the CDR3 is 13 residues. The DNA of the CDR3 is TGTGCCAGCAGCTTATCCAGGGGGGATGAGCAGTTCTTC. It translates to CASSLSRGDEQFF. Filled out from reference TRBV7-3 and TRBJ2-1, the complete variable domain reads GAGVSQTPSNKVTEKGKYVELRCDPISGHTALYWYRQSLGQGPEFLIYFQGTGAADDSGLPNDRFFAVRPEGSVSTLKIQRTERGDSAVYLCASSLSRGDEQFFGPGTRLTVL.